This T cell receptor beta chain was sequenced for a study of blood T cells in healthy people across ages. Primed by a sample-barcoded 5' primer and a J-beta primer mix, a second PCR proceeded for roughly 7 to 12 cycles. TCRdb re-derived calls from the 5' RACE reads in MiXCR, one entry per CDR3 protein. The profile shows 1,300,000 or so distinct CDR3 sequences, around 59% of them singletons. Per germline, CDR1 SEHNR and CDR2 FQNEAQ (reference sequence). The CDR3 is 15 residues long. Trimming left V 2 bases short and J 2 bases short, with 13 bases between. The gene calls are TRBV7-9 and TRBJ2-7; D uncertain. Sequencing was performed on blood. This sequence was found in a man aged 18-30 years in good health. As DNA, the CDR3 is TGTGCCAGCAGCTTACTAGGGTCTGGACCCTACGAGCAGTACTTC. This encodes CASSLLGSGPYEQYF.